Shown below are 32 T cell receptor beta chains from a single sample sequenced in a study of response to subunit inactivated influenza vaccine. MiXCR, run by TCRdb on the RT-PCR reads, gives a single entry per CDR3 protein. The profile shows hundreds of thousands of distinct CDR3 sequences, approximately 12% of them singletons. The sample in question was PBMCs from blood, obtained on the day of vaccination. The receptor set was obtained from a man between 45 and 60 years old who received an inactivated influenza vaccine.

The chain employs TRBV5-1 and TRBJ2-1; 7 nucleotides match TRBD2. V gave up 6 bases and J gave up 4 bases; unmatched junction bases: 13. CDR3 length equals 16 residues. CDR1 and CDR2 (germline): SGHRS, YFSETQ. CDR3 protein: CASTNPMGGGYNEQFF. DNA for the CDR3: TGCGCCAGCACCAATCCGATGGGGGGGGGATACAATGAGCAGTTCTTC. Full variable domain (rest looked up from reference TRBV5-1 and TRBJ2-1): KAGVTQTPRYLIKTRGQQVTLSCSPISGHRSVSWYQQTPGQGLQFLFEYFSETQRNKGNFPGRFSGRQFSNSRSEMNVSTLELGDSALYLCASTNPMGGGYNEQFFGPGTRLTVL.

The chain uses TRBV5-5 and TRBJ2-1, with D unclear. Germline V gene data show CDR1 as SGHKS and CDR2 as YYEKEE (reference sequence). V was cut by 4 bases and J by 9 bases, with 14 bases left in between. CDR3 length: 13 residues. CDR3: CASSPGSVGEQFF. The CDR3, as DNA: TGTGCCAGCAGCCCCGGATCGGTGGGTGAGCAGTTCTTC.

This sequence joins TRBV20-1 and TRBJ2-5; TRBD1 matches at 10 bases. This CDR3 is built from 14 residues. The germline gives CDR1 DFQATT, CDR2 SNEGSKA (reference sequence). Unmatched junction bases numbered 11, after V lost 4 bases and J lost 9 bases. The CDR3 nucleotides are TGCAGTGCTACTCAAGGGACAGGGGTCAGTTCCCAGTACTTC. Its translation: CSATQGTGVSSQYF.

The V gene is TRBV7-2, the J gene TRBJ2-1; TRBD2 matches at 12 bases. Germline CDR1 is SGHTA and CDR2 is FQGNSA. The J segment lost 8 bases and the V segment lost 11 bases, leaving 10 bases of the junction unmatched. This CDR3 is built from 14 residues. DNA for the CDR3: TGTGCCTCCGAGAGGACTAGCGGGAAGCATGAGCAGTTCTTC. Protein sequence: CASERTSGKHEQFF.

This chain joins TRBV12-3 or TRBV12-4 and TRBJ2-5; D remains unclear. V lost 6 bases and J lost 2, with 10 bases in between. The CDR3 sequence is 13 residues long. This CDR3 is CASRQNSQETQYF. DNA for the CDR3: TGTGCCAGCAGACAGAATTCACAAGAGACCCAGTACTTC.

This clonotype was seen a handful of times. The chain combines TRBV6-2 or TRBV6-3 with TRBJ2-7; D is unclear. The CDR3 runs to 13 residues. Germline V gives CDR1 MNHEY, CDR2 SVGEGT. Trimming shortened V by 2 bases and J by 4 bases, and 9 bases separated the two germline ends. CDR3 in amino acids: CASSYVSRYEQYF. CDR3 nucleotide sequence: TGTGCCAGCAGTTACGTGTCTAGGTACGAGCAGTACTTC.

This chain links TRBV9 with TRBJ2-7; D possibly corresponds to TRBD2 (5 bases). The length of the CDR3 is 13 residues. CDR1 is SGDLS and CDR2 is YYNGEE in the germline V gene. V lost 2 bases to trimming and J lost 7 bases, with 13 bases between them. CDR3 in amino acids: CASSVKQLGEQYF. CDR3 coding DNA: TGTGCCAGCAGCGTCAAGCAACTAGGAGAGCAGTACTTC.

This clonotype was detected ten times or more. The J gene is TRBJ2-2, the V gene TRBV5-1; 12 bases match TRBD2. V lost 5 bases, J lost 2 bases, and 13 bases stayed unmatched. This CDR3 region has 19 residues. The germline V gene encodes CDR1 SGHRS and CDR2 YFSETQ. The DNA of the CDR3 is TGCGCCAGCAGTCGTCGGACTAGCGGGGCCACGCTAAACACCGGGGAGCTGTTTTTT. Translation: CASSRRTSGATLNTGELFF.

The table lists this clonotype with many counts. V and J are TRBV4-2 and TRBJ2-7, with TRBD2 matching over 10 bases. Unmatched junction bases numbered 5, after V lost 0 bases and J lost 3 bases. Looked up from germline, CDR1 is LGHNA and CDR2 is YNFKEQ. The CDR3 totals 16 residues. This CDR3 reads CASSQDRTSGIYEQYF. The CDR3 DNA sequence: TGTGCCAGCAGCCAAGATAGGACTAGCGGAATCTACGAGCAGTACTTC.

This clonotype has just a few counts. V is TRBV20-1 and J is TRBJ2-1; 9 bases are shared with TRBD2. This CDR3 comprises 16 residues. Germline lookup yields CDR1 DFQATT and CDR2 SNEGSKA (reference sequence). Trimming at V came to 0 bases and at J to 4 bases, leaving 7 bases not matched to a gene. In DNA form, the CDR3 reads TGCAGTGCTAGAGATCCCTTTAGCGGGGGTTACAATGAGCAGTTCTTC. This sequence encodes CSARDPFSGGYNEQFF.

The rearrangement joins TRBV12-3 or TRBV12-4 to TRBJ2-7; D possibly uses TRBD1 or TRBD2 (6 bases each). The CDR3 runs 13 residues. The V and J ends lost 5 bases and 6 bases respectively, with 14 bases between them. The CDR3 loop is CASSRLEGGEQYF. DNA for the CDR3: TGTGCCAGCAGTCGACTTGAGGGGGGCGAGCAGTACTTC.

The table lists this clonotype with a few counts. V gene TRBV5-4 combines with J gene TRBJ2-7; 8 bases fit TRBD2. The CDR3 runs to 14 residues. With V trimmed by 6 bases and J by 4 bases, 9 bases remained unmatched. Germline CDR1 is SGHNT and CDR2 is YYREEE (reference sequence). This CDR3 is CASTLDGRGYEQYF. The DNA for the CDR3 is TGTGCCAGCACATTGGACGGGAGGGGGTACGAGCAGTACTTC.

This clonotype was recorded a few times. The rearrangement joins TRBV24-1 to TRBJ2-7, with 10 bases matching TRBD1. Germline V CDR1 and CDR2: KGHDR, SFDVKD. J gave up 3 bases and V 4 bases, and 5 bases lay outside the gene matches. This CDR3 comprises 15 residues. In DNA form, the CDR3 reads TGTGCCACCAGTGACCCGGGGACAGGGGACTACGAGCAGTACTTC. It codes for CATSDPGTGDYEQYF.

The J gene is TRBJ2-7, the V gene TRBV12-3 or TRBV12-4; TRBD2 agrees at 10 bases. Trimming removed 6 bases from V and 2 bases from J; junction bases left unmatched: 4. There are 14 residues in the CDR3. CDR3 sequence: CASRTSGKTYEQYF. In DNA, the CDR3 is TGTGCCAGCAGAACTAGCGGGAAAACCTACGAGCAGTACTTC.

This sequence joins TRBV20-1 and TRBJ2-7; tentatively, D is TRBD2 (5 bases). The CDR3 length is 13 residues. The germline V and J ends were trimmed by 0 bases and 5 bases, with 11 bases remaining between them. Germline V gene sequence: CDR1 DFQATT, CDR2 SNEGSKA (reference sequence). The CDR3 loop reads CSARDSAVHEQYF. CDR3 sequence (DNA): TGCAGTGCTAGAGATAGCGCCGTCCACGAGCAGTACTTC.

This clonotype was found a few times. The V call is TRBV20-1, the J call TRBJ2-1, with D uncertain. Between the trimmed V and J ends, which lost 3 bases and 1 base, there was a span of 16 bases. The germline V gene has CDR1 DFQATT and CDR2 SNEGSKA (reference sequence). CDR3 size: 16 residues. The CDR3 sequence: CSARGGLNFSYNEQFF. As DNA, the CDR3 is TGCAGTGCTAGGGGCGGCCTAAACTTTTCCTACAATGAGCAGTTCTTC.

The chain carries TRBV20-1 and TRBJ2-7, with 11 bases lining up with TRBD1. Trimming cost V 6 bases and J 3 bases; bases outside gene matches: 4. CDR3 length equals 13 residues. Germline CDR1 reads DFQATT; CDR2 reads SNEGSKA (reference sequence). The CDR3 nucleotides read TGCAGTGCCGGGACAGGGGGACTCTACGAGCAGTACTTC. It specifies CSAGTGGLYEQYF.

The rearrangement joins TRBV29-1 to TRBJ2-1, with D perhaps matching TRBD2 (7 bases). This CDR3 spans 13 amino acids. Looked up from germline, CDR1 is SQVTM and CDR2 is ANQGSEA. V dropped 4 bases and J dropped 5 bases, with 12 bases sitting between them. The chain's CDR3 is CSVVPGGHNEQFF. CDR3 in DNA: TGCAGCGTTGTGCCGGGGGGCCACAATGAGCAGTTCTTC.

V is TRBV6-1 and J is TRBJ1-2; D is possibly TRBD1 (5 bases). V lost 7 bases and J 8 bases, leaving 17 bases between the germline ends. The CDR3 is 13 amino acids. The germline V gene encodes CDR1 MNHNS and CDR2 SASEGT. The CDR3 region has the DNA TGTGCCAGCACGGCCCAGGGAGACGGGGGCTACACCTTC. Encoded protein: CASTAQGDGGYTF.

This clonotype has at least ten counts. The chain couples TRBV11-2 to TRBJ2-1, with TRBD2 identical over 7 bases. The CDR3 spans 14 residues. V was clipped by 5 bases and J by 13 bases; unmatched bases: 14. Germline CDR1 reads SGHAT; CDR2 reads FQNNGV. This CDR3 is CASSPRAGVSSQFF. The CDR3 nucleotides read TGTGCCAGCAGCCCTCGTGCGGGGGTTTCTTCTCAGTTCTTC.

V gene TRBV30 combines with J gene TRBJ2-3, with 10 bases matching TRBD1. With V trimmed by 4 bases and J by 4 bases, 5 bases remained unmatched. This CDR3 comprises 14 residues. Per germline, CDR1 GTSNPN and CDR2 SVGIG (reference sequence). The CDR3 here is CAWMNGQGADTQYF. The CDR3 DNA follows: TGTGCCTGGATGAACGGACAGGGGGCAGATACGCAGTATTTT.

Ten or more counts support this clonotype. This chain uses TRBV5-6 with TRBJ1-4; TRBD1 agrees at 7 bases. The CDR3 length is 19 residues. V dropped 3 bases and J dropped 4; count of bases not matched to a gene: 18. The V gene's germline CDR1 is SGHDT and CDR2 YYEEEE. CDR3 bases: TGTGCCAGCAGCTCTACCCAGGGGGAAGATTTCGTTCATAATGAAAAACTGTTTTTT. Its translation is CASSSTQGEDFVHNEKLFF.

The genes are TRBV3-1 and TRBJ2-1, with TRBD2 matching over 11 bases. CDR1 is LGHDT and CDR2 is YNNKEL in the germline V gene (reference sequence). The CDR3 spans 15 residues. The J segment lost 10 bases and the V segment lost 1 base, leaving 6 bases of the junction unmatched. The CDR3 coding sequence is TGTGCCAGCAGCCAAGGGCTAGCGGGAGGATACGAGCAGTTCTTC. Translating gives CASSQGLAGGYEQFF.

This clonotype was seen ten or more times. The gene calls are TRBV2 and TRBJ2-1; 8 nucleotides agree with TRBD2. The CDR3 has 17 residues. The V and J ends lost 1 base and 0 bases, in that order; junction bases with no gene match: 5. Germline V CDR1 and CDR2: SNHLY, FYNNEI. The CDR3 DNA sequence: TGTGCCAGCAGTGAAGTACTAGCGGAAAGCTCCTACAATGAGCAGTTCTTC. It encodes CASSEVLAESSYNEQFF.

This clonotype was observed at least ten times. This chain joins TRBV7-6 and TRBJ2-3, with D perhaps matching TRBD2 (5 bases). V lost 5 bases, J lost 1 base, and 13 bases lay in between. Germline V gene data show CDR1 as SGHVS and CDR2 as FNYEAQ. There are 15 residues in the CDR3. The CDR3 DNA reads TGTGCCAGCAGCCGCGGGCCAGTGGGCACAGATACGCAGTATTTT. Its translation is CASSRGPVGTDTQYF.

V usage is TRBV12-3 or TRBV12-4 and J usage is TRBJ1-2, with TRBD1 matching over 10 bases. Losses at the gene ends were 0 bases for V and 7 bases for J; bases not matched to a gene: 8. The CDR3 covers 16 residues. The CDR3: CASSLASWDRGGGYTF. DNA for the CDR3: TGTGCCAGCAGTTTAGCGTCCTGGGACAGGGGAGGTGGCTACACCTTC.

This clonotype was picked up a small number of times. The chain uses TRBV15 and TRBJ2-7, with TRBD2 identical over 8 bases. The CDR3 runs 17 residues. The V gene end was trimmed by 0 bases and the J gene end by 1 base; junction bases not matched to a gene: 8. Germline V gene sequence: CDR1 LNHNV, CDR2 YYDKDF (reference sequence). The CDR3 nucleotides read TGTGCCACCAGCAGAGATCTCCCCAGCGGGGGTTCCTACGAGCAGTACTTC. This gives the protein CATSRDLPSGGSYEQYF.

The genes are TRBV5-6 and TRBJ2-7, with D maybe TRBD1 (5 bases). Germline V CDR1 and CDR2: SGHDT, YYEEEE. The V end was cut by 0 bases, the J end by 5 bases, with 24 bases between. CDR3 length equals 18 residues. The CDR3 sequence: CASSLGAAGPSYRDEQYF. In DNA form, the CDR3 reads TGTGCCAGCAGCTTGGGCGCGGCAGGGCCCTCCTACCGGGACGAGCAGTACTTC.

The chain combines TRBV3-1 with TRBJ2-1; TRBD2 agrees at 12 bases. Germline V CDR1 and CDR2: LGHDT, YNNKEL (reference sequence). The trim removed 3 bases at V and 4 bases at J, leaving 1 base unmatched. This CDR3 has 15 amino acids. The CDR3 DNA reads TGTGCCAGCAGCCATACTAGCGGGGGGTACAATGAGCAGTTCTTC. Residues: CASSHTSGGYNEQFF.

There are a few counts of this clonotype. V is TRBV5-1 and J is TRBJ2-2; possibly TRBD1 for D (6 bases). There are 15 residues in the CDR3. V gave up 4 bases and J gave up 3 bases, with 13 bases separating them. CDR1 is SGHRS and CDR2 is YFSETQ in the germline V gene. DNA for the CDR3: TGCGCCAGCAGCCCGGACAGAGAGTACACCGGGGAGCTGTTTTTT. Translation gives CASSPDREYTGELFF.

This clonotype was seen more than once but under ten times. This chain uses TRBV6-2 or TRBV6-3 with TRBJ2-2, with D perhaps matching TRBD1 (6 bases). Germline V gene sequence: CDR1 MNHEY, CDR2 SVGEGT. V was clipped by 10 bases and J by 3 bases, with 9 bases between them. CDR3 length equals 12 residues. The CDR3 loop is CAIQGYTGELFF. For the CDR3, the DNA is TGTGCCATTCAGGGGTACACCGGGGAGCTGTTTTTT.

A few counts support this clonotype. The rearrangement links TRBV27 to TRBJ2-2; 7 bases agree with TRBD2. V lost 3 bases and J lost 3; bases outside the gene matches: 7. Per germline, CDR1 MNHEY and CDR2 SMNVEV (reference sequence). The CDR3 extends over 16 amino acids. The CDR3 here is CASSFLAGGYTGELFF. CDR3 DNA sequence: TGTGCCAGCAGTTTCCTGGCCGGGGGGTACACCGGGGAGCTGTTTTTT.